This T cell receptor beta chain was identified during a study of control samples from healthy donors and cancer patients. Assay: immunoSEQ multiplex PCR; the TCRdb copy retains only in-frame clones and omits some. The table lists about 250,000 clones, roughly 87% of them singletons. The CDR3 consists of 11 residues. Sample: PBMCs. The sequence was collected from a woman aged 60-75 years with lung cancer. The rearrangement links TRBV12-2 to TRBJ2-7. TRBV12-2 is flagged as a pseudogene. CDR3 in amino acids: CASRRNYEQYF. The DNA for the CDR3 is TGTGCAAGTCGCCGCAACTACGAGCAGTACTTC.